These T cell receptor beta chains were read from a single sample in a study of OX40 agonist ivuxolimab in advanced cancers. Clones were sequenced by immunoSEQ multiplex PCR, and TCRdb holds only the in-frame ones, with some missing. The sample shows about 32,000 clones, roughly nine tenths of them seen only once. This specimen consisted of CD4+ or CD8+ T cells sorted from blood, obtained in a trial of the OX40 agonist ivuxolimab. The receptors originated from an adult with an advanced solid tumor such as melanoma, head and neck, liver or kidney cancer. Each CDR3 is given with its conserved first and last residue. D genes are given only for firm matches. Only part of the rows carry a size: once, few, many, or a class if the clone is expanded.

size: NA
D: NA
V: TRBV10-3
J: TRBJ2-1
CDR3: CAISGDYNEQFF
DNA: TGTGCCATCAGTGGGGACTACAATGAGCAGTTCTTC

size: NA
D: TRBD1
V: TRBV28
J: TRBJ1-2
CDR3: CASSSVDRGLHYGYTF
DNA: TGTGCCAGCAGTTCTGTCGACAGGGGGCTACACTATGGCTACACCTTC

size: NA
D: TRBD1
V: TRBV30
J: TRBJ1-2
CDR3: CAWISGQPNYGYTF
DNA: TGTGCCTGGATTTCGGGACAGCCTAACTATGGCTACACCTTC

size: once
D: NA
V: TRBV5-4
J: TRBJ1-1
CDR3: CASSLRDGTEAFF
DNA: TGTGCCAGCAGCCTCCGGGATGGAACTGAAGCTTTCTTT

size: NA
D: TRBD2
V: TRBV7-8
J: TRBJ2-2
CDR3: CASSLTLPRSSGEGELFF
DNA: TGTGCCAGCAGTCTCACCCTCCCGAGGTCTAGCGGGGAGGGGGAGCTGTTTTTT

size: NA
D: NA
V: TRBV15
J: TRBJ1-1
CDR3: CATSYIRGNTEAFF
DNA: TGTGCCACCAGCTATATCAGGGGGAACACTGAAGCTTTCTTT

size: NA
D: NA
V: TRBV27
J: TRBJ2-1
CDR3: CASSLAPHQNNEQFF
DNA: TGTGCCAGCAGTTTAGCTCCCCACCAAAACAATGAGCAGTTCTTC

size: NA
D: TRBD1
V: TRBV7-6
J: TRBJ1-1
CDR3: CASSLEQGSHNTEAFF
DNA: TGTGCCAGCAGCTTGGAACAGGGGTCCCATAACACTGAAGCTTTCTTT

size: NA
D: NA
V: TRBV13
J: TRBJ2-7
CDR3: CASGIGGSYEQYF
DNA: TGTGCCAGCGGCATTGGGGGCTCCTACGAGCAGTACTTC

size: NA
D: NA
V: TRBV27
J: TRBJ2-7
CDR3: CASSFGAELSYEQYF
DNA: TGTGCCAGCAGTTTTGGAGCCGAACTCTCCTACGAGCAGTACTTC

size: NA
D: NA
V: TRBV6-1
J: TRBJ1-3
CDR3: CASEVEHSGNTIYF
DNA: TGTGCCAGCGAGGTGGAGCACTCTGGAAACACCATATATTTT

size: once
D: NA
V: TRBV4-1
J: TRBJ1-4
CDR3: CASSQRENEKLFF
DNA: TGCGCCAGCAGCCAAAGAGAAAATGAAAAACTGTTTTTT

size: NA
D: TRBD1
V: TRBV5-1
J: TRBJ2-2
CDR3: CASSLTGANTGELFF
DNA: TGCGCCAGCAGCTTAACAGGGGCGAACACCGGGGAGCTGTTTTTT